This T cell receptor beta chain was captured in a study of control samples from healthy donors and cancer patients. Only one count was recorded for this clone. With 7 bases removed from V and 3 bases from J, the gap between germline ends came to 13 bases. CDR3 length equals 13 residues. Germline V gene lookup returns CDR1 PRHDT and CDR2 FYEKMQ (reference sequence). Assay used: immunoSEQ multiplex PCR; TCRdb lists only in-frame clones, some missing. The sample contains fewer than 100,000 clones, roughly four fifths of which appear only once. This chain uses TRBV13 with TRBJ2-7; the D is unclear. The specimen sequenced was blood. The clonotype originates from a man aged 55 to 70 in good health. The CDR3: CASTEARNYEQYF. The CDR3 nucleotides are TGTGCCAGCACTGAGGCCAGGAACTACGAGCAGTACTTC.